This T cell receptor beta chain emerged from a study of OX40 agonist ivuxolimab in advanced cancers. Overall study results and limits: CD4+ and CD8+ blood T cells expanded clonally by week 6 at 0.1 to 3.0 mg/kg.

In regard to this clone: Its target is unknown.

The V segment lost 4 bases and the J segment 1 base; nucleotides outside the gene matches: 10. Germline assignment: CDR1 SGHTA and CDR2 FQGTGA. The CDR3 runs 16 residues. TCRdb's copy holds only in-frame clones and misses some; the assay was immunoSEQ multiplex PCR. The sample gives 75,000 to 90,000 clones, roughly 92% of which show up once; 0.65% is in the top ten. This chain links TRBV7-3 with TRBJ2-7, with 7 bases identical to TRBD1. This material consisted of CD4+ or CD8+ T cells sorted from blood, taken in a trial of the OX40 agonist ivuxolimab. This TCR derives from an adult with an advanced solid tumor such as melanoma, head and neck, liver or kidney cancer. The CDR3 loop reads CASSSGPRDRSYEQYF. DNA of the CDR3: TGTGCCAGCAGCTCGGGCCCCCGGGACAGATCCTACGAGCAGTACTTC. The full variable domain, with the rest looked up from reference TRBV7-3 and TRBJ2-7, is GAGVSQTPSNKVTEKGKYVELRCDPISGHTALYWYRQSLGQGPEFLIYFQGTGAADDSGLPNDRFFAVRPEGSVSTLKIQRTERGDSAVYLCASSSGPRDRSYEQYFGPGTRLTVT.